This is a list of T cell receptor beta chains from one sample in a study of T cell responses to AZD1222 COVID-19 vaccine. Sequencing used immunoSEQ multiplex PCR; TCRdb keeps in-frame clones, though not all of them. Of about 90,000 clones listed, roughly 90% are singletons. Sequencing used peripheral blood, obtained 28 days after the second AZD1222 dose. These receptors were collected from an adult who received the AZD1222 COVID-19 vaccine. CDR3s include the opening cysteine and the closing phenylalanine or tryptophan. The D gene is left open where the match is weak. For some rows the clone size is stated as once, few or many, or as a class when expanded; others skip it.

J gene: TRBJ1-5; D gene: NA; clone size: NA; V gene: TRBV3-1/TRBV3-2; CDR3 DNA: TGTGCCAGCAGCCAACCCAATCAGCCCCAGCATTTT; CDR3 protein: CASSQPNQPQHF
J gene: TRBJ1-2; D gene: TRBD1; clone size: NA; V gene: TRBV6-5; CDR3 DNA: TGTGCCAGCAGTTACTCGACAGGGGCCTATGGCTACACCTTC; CDR3 protein: CASSYSTGAYGYTF
J gene: TRBJ1-2; D gene: TRBD1; clone size: few; V gene: TRBV2; CDR3 DNA: TGTGCCAGCAGTTCGGACAGGGCTAGCTATGGCTACACCTTC; CDR3 protein: CASSSDRASYGYTF
J gene: TRBJ2-5; D gene: TRBD1; clone size: NA; V gene: TRBV29-1; CDR3 DNA: TGCAGCGTTTCCTGGACAGGGAATAGGGAGACCCAGTACTTC; CDR3 protein: CSVSWTGNRETQYF
J gene: TRBJ1-1; D gene: NA; clone size: NA; V gene: TRBV11-2; CDR3 DNA: TGTGCCAGCAGCTTAGATACTCTCCTGGGCCAAGGGAACACTGAAGCTTTCTTT; CDR3 protein: CASSLDTLLGQGNTEAFF
J gene: TRBJ1-1; D gene: NA; clone size: NA; V gene: TRBV6-1; CDR3 DNA: TGTGCCAGCAGTGAAGCGCCAGGGAGAGGTATAGGCACTGAAGCTTTCTTT; CDR3 protein: CASSEAPGRGIGTEAFF
J gene: TRBJ1-1; D gene: NA; clone size: NA; V gene: TRBV6-5; CDR3 DNA: TGTGCCAGCAGTTACTCGAAAGGGGAAACTGAAGCTTTCTTT; CDR3 protein: CASSYSKGETEAFF
J gene: TRBJ1-1; D gene: NA; clone size: NA; V gene: TRBV5-4; CDR3 DNA: TGTGCCAGCAGCTTGTTCGGGGCCGTGAACACTGAAGCTTTCTTT; CDR3 protein: CASSLFGAVNTEAFF
J gene: TRBJ1-5; D gene: NA; clone size: NA; V gene: TRBV6-5; CDR3 DNA: TGTGCCAGCGCCGACAGGAGCAATCAGCCCCAGCATTTT; CDR3 protein: CASADRSNQPQHF
J gene: TRBJ2-3; D gene: NA; clone size: NA; V gene: TRBV7-3; CDR3 DNA: TGTGCCAGCAGCTTTACCGGGATAAGCCAGACAGATACGCAGTATTTT; CDR3 protein: CASSFTGISQTDTQYF
J gene: TRBJ2-3; D gene: NA; clone size: NA; V gene: TRBV6-5; CDR3 DNA: TGTGCCAGCAGTTACGGTCGGGTCTATAGCACAGATACGCAGTATTTT; CDR3 protein: CASSYGRVYSTDTQYF
J gene: TRBJ2-5; D gene: TRBD2; clone size: NA; V gene: TRBV20-1; CDR3 DNA: TGCAGTGCTAGTGGACTAGCGGGGGAAGAGACCCAGTACTTC; CDR3 protein: CSASGLAGEETQYF
J gene: TRBJ2-6; D gene: TRBD1; clone size: NA; V gene: TRBV11-3; CDR3 DNA: TGTGCCAGCAGCCTCCAGGGGGCTGGGGCCAACGTCCTGACTTTC; CDR3 protein: CASSLQGAGANVLTF
J gene: TRBJ2-1; D gene: NA; clone size: NA; V gene: TRBV6-2/TRBV6-3; CDR3 DNA: TGTGCCAGCACCCCACTAGAATTTATTTACAATGAGCAGTTCTTC; CDR3 protein: CASTPLEFIYNEQFF
J gene: TRBJ1-2; D gene: NA; clone size: once; V gene: TRBV10-3; CDR3 DNA: TGTGCCATCAGTGGGGGCATGGGGGACTATGGCTACACCTTC; CDR3 protein: CAISGGMGDYGYTF
J gene: TRBJ2-1; D gene: TRBD2; clone size: once; V gene: TRBV3-1/TRBV3-2; CDR3 DNA: TGTGCCAGCAGCCACGGACTAGCCCTTAATGAGCAGTTCTTC; CDR3 protein: CASSHGLALNEQFF
J gene: TRBJ1-1; D gene: NA; clone size: once; V gene: TRBV7-9; CDR3 DNA: TGTGCCAGCAGCTGGTCAGGGTCGGACACTGAAGCTTTCTTT; CDR3 protein: CASSWSGSDTEAFF
J gene: TRBJ1-1; D gene: NA; clone size: NA; V gene: TRBV5-6; CDR3 DNA: TGTGCCAGCAGCCCCAGTCGGGGGAGGAACACTGAAGCTTTCTTT; CDR3 protein: CASSPSRGRNTEAFF
J gene: TRBJ2-7; D gene: NA; clone size: NA; V gene: TRBV4-3; CDR3 DNA: TGCGCCAGCAGCCAAGCGGGGACCTACGAGCAGTACTTC; CDR3 protein: CASSQAGTYEQYF
J gene: TRBJ2-1; D gene: TRBD2; clone size: NA; V gene: TRBV4-3; CDR3 DNA: TGCGCCAGCAGCCAATGGGGTCTAGCGGGTGACGACAATGAGCAGTTCTTC; CDR3 protein: CASSQWGLAGDDNEQFF
J gene: TRBJ2-7; D gene: NA; clone size: NA; V gene: TRBV13; CDR3 DNA: TGTGCCAGCAGCCTAAGGGGGTATGGTTACGAGCAGTACTTC; CDR3 protein: CASSLRGYGYEQYF
J gene: TRBJ1-2; D gene: TRBD1; clone size: NA; V gene: TRBV30; CDR3 DNA: TGTGCCTGGAGCGCGGGACAGGTTAACTATGGCTACACCTTC; CDR3 protein: CAWSAGQVNYGYTF
J gene: TRBJ2-5; D gene: NA; clone size: NA; V gene: TRBV5-5; CDR3 DNA: TGTGCCAGCAGCTTGGACAGTGTGATCGGAGAGACCCAGTACTTC; CDR3 protein: CASSLDSVIGETQYF
J gene: TRBJ2-4; D gene: NA; clone size: NA; V gene: TRBV18; CDR3 DNA: TGTGCCAGCTCCCCGGACGGAAACAAAAACATTCAGTACTTC; CDR3 protein: CASSPDGNKNIQYF
J gene: TRBJ2-1; D gene: NA; clone size: once; V gene: TRBV5-1; CDR3 DNA: TGCGCCAGCAGCGCGTCCAGGGTAGGGGGGATCAATGAGCAGTTCTTC; CDR3 protein: CASSASRVGGINEQFF
J gene: TRBJ1-6; D gene: TRBD1; clone size: NA; V gene: TRBV19; CDR3 DNA: TGTGCCAGTAGTATTGCTTCGACAGGGGGCTCACCCCTCCACTTT; CDR3 protein: CASSIASTGGSPLHF
J gene: TRBJ1-2; D gene: TRBD1; clone size: NA; V gene: TRBV5-1; CDR3 DNA: TGCGCCAGCAAATTGGGACAGAGCTATGGCTACACCTTC; CDR3 protein: CASKLGQSYGYTF
J gene: TRBJ1-2; D gene: NA; clone size: NA; V gene: TRBV5-4; CDR3 DNA: TGTGCCAGCAGTCCATCCCCAGGGGCGGACTATGGCTACACCTTC; CDR3 protein: CASSPSPGADYGYTF
J gene: TRBJ2-2; D gene: NA; clone size: once; V gene: TRBV30; CDR3 DNA: TGTGCCTGGAGTGTCCGGGACGGCGCCTTGTTTTTT; CDR3 protein: CAWSVRDGALFF
J gene: TRBJ1-6; D gene: NA; clone size: NA; V gene: TRBV11-2; CDR3 DNA: TGTGCCAGCAGCCCCGGGACTGTATATAATAATTCACCCCTCCACTTT; CDR3 protein: CASSPGTVYNNSPLHF
J gene: TRBJ1-4; D gene: NA; clone size: NA; V gene: TRBV7-2; CDR3 DNA: TGTGCCAGCAGCTTAGATCGGCCGGCCGCTCCGGGTAATGAAAAACTGTTTTTT; CDR3 protein: CASSLDRPAAPGNEKLFF
J gene: TRBJ1-6; D gene: TRBD1; clone size: NA; V gene: TRBV7-2; CDR3 DNA: TGTGCCAGCAGCTGGGACAGTAATTCACCCCTCCACTTT; CDR3 protein: CASSWDSNSPLHF
J gene: TRBJ1-2; D gene: NA; clone size: NA; V gene: TRBV19; CDR3 DNA: TGTGCCAGTAAGGACACAGGTGCTTCGAGCTATGGCTACACCTTC; CDR3 protein: CASKDTGASSYGYTF
J gene: TRBJ1-6; D gene: NA; clone size: NA; V gene: TRBV19; CDR3 DNA: TGTGCCAGTAGTATAGATTGGCAGTCCGATTCACCCCTCCACTTT; CDR3 protein: CASSIDWQSDSPLHF
J gene: TRBJ1-6; D gene: NA; clone size: NA; V gene: TRBV3-1/TRBV3-2; CDR3 DNA: TGTGCCAGCAGCCCTGCCGGGGGGGGTGGGAATTCACCCCTCCACTTT; CDR3 protein: CASSPAGGGGNSPLHF
J gene: TRBJ1-4; D gene: NA; clone size: NA; V gene: TRBV7-9; CDR3 DNA: TGTGCCAGCAGCCAAGACGTAGGGACGTATGAAAAACTGTTTTTT; CDR3 protein: CASSQDVGTYEKLFF
J gene: TRBJ1-4; D gene: NA; clone size: NA; V gene: TRBV6-1; CDR3 DNA: TGTGCCAGCAGTGAATCGGACAGATCTAATGAAAAACTGTTTTTT; CDR3 protein: CASSESDRSNEKLFF
J gene: TRBJ1-1; D gene: TRBD1; clone size: NA; V gene: TRBV29-1; CDR3 DNA: TGCAGCGTTTTCACAGGGGGTACGAGCACTGAAGCTTTCTTT; CDR3 protein: CSVFTGGTSTEAFF
J gene: TRBJ2-7; D gene: NA; clone size: NA; V gene: TRBV27; CDR3 DNA: TGTGCCAGCAGTACTGCAGGATACTACGAGCAGTACTTC; CDR3 protein: CASSTAGYYEQYF
J gene: TRBJ1-1; D gene: NA; clone size: NA; V gene: TRBV11-2; CDR3 DNA: TGTGCCAGCAGCTTAATGGGACCCATGAACACTGAAGCTTTCTTT; CDR3 protein: CASSLMGPMNTEAFF
J gene: TRBJ2-5; D gene: NA; clone size: NA; V gene: TRBV5-4; CDR3 DNA: TGTGCCAGCAGCTGGGGTCAAGAGACCCAGTACTTC; CDR3 protein: CASSWGQETQYF
J gene: TRBJ2-1; D gene: NA; clone size: NA; V gene: TRBV11-3; CDR3 DNA: TGTGCCAGCAGCCCGGAGGCGGAGCAGTTCTTC; CDR3 protein: CASSPEAEQFF
J gene: TRBJ1-2; D gene: NA; clone size: NA; V gene: TRBV30; CDR3 DNA: TGTGCCTGGAGTGTGGAAGGGTTCCAGTGGTATGGCTACACCTTC; CDR3 protein: CAWSVEGFQWYGYTF
J gene: TRBJ2-3; D gene: TRBD2; clone size: once; V gene: TRBV19; CDR3 DNA: TGTGCCAGTAGTCTTAGCGGGAGTACAGCCCCAGATACGCAGTATTTT; CDR3 protein: CASSLSGSTAPDTQYF
J gene: TRBJ2-3; D gene: NA; clone size: NA; V gene: TRBV4-1; CDR3 DNA: TGCGCCAGCAGCCAAGGGGTAGGGCTGGGGGCAGATACGCAGTATTTT; CDR3 protein: CASSQGVGLGADTQYF